The clone carrying this T cell receptor beta chain was observed a handful of times. This CDR3 spans 13 amino acids. Trimming stripped 8 bases from V and 8 bases from J, with 16 bases between. Germline V gene sequence: CDR1 SNHLY, CDR2 FYNNEI. The sample belongs to a study of Graves' ophthalmopathy and Graves' hyperthyroidism. Investigators amplified TCR beta CDR3 regions from RNA transcripts. Amplification began with first-round RT-PCR using HTBI primers, then second-round multiplex PCR was performed. TCRdb analysed the multiplex PCR reads with MiXCR anew, one entry per CDR3 protein. Of around 1.1 million distinct CDR3 sequences in the sample, about two fifths were seen once. The hyperthyroidism patients had a new diagnosis of under 2 months' duration and were aged 18 to 65. The diagnostic workup employed clinical symptoms, serum thyroxine, TRAb, thyroid ultrasound and orbital computed tomography.

This chain joins TRBV2 and TRBJ2-1; a possible D gene is TRBD2 (5 bases). The clonotype was recovered from an adult man with Graves' hyperthyroidism. Source material: peripheral blood or thyroid tissue (not recorded which). CDR3 in amino acids: CASARVLGYEQFF. DNA for the CDR3: TGTGCCAGCGCACGGGTACTAGGCTATGAGCAGTTCTTC.